This T cell receptor (beta chain) was retrieved from a study of identical twins. Study-wide points: Twin pairs had excess sharing that was weaker in beta out-of-frame sequences.

This clonotype was observed a handful of times. Its cognate antigen is unknown. CDR3 size: 15 residues. V was cut by 2 bases and J by 6 bases, with 17 bases left in between. TCRdb re-called the 5' RACE reads with MiXCR, one entry per CDR3 protein. The profile shows 350,000 to 600,000 distinct CDR3 sequences, 12% to 15% of them singletons. The sample also formed part of further work on yellow fever vaccine responses in identical twins. That work contributes: Vaccine-induced T cell responses in twins were reportedly observed to appear partly convergent, partly personalized.

The chain couples TRBV12-3 or TRBV12-4 to TRBJ2-7, with no clear D. Specimen: CD4+ T cells sorted from blood. The receptor was isolated from a woman aged 18-29 years in good health. The CDR3 coding sequence is TGTGCCAGCAGTTTACGGAGCGCCCAGAGCTCCGAGCAGTACTTC. Translating it yields CASSLRSAQSSEQYF.